These 12 T cell receptor beta chains originate from one sample sequenced in a study of blood T cell repertoires in COVID-19. Profiling relied on immunoSEQ multiplex PCR, and the TCRdb table lists in-frame clones only, not all of them. The table lists approximately 270,000 clones, around 82% of them singletons. The sequenced sample was peripheral blood. The receptors originated from a person aged 65 to 79 with COVID-19, enrolled during active disease.

V and J are TRBV7-7 and TRBJ2-5; 10 bases agree with TRBD2. Germline V gene sequence: CDR1 SSHAT, CDR2 FNYEAQ (reference sequence). The CDR3 spans 16 residues. V was pared by 2 bases and J by 2 bases, with 5 bases of the junction left unmatched. The CDR3 loop reads CASSLSSGRVQETQYF. The CDR3 DNA sequence: TGTGCCAGCAGCTTATCTAGCGGGAGAGTACAAGAGACCCAGTACTTC. Combining the CDR3 with reference TRBV7-7 and TRBJ2-5 gives the whole variable domain GAGVSQSPRYKVTKRGQDVTLRCDPISSHATLYWYQQALGQGPEFLTYFNYEAQPDKSGLPSDRFSAERPEGSISTLTIQRTEQRDSAMYRCASSLSSGRVQETQYFGPGTRLLVL.

This clone was seen only once. At one of its ends the junction is not consistent with the germline gene, which may arise from a read error. This chain connects TRBV5-4 to TRBJ2-7, with 10 bases that match TRBD1. The CDR3 is made up of 12 amino acids. Germline V gives CDR1 SGHNT, CDR2 YYREEE (reference sequence). The CDR3 DNA follows: TGTGCCAGCGCTCAGGACAGGGGGGCGAGATTCTTC. This encodes CASAQDRGARFF.

The J gene is TRBJ1-6, the V gene TRBV7-9, with unresolved D. The CDR3 loop spans 15 amino acids. V gave up 2 bases and J gave up 0 bases, with 5 bases separating them. CDR1 SEHNR and CDR2 FQNEAQ come from the germline V gene (reference sequence). This chain's CDR3 is CASSLTSSYNSPLHF. The DNA for the CDR3 is TGTGCCAGCAGCTTAACGAGCTCCTATAATTCACCCCTCCACTTT.

This clone was seen repeatedly, ten times or more. The chain links TRBV9 to TRBJ2-7; TRBD1 matches at 9 bases. CDR1 is SGDLS, CDR2 YYNGEE, per germline. The CDR3 is made up of 14 amino acids. The V and J ends lost 3 bases and 7 bases, in that order; junction bases with no gene match: 8. The CDR3 region has the DNA TGTGCCAGCAGCGCTGGGACAGGGTCGGGAGAGCAGTACTTC. Translation: CASSAGTGSGEQYF.

V usage is TRBV6-1 and J usage is TRBJ2-7; a weak D match, TRBD2 (6 bases). The CDR3 is 16 residues long. Trimming removed 4 bases at V and 5 bases at J, with 21 bases between. Germline V gene data show CDR1 as MNHNS and CDR2 as SASEGT. The CDR3 nucleotides read TGTGCCAGCAGTGCCGCCCTAGCGCGCCAACTCGACGAGCAGTACTTC. It translates to CASSAALARQLDEQYF.

This clone was recorded only once. The J gene is TRBJ2-5, the V gene TRBV5-1, with D hard to call. Germline CDR1 SGHRS, CDR2 YFSETQ. V lost 0 bases to trimming and J lost 1 base, with 13 bases between them. The CDR3 is made up of 16 amino acids. For the CDR3, the DNA is TGCGCCAGCAGCTTGGTCCCCCTCCAGGCCCAAGAGACCCAGTACTTC. This gives the protein CASSLVPLQAQETQYF.

This clone has only a few counts. This sequence joins TRBV19 and TRBJ2-5; 10 bases align to TRBD2. The CDR3 spans 12 residues. The germline V gene encodes CDR1 LNHDA and CDR2 SQIVND (reference sequence). V shed 5 bases and J 13 bases; nucleotides not matched to a gene: 7. DNA of the CDR3: TGTGCCAGTAGTGCTAGCGGGGGCGTAGTGTACTTC. The encoded protein is CASSASGGVVYF. The full variable domain, with the rest looked up from reference TRBV19 and TRBJ2-5, is DGGITQSPKYLFRKEGQNVTLSCEQNLNHDAMYWYRQDPGQGLRLIYYSQIVNDFQKGDIAEGYSVSREKKESFPLTVTSAQKNPTAFYLCASSASGGVVYFGPGTRLLVL.

This rearrangement joins TRBV19 to TRBJ1-2; 10 bases agree with TRBD1. The V gene's germline CDR1 is LNHDA and CDR2 SQIVND (reference sequence). J was trimmed by 5 bases and V by 5 bases; bases with no gene match: 11. The CDR3 totals 16 residues. The CDR3 bases are TGTGCCAGTAGTCCGCAGGGACAGGGGCCTATGTATGGCTACACCTTC. Its protein product is CASSPQGQGPMYGYTF.

The genes are TRBV7-8 and TRBJ1-4, with D tentatively TRBD1 (5 bases). Germline CDR1 SGHVS, CDR2 FQNEAQ. CDR3 length: 15 amino acids. The ends were cut back, 1 base at V and 6 bases at J, with 12 bases in the middle. The CDR3 DNA reads as TGTGCCAGCAGCTTAGTTGGGGGGATGGATGAAAAACTGTTTTTT. This translates into CASSLVGGMDEKLFF.

The chain is built from TRBV2 and TRBJ2-5; D gene ambiguous. CDR1 and CDR2 (germline): SNHLY, FYNNEI. Between the trimmed V and J ends, which lost 10 bases and 3 bases, there was a span of 6 bases. The CDR3 consists of 10 residues. The CDR3 spells CAIREETQYF. The CDR3 nucleotides are TGTGCCATCCGGGAAGAGACCCAGTACTTC.

V is TRBV11-2 and J is TRBJ2-5; TRBD1 matches 9 bases. Per the germline V gene, CDR1 is SGHAT and CDR2 is FQNNGV. V lost 3 bases to trimming and J lost 0 bases; unmatched junction nucleotides: 5. The CDR3 is made up of 16 amino acids. In DNA form, the CDR3 reads TGTGCCAGCAGCTTGCGAGGGACAGGGTACCAAGAGACCCAGTACTTC. Encoded protein: CASSLRGTGYQETQYF.

This clone was observed a single time. V gene TRBV12-5 combines with J gene TRBJ1-2; no definite D call. Trimming left V 6 bases short and J 8 bases short, with 16 bases between. Germline loops: CDR1 LGHNT, CDR2 FRNRAP. This CDR3 has 13 amino acids. The CDR3 protein is CASGTTASRGYTF. CDR3 coding DNA: TGTGCTAGTGGCACCACCGCCTCTAGGGGCTACACCTTC.